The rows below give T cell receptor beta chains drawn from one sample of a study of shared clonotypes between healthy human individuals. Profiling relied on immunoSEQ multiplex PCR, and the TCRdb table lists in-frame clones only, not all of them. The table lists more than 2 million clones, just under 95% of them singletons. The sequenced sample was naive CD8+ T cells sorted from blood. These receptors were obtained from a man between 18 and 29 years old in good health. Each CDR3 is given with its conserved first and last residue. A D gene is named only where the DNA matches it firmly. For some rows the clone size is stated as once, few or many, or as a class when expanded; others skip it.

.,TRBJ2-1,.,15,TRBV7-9,CASSPLGGSRNEQFF,TGTGCCAGCAGTCCTCTAGGGGGGAGTAGGAATGAGCAGTTCTTC
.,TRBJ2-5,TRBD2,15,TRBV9,CASSVVWGGEETQYF,TGTGCCAGCAGCGTAGTGTGGGGAGGGGAAGAGACCCAGTACTTC
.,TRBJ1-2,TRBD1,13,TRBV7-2,CASSYQGAGGYTF,TGTGCCAGCAGCTATCAGGGGGCGGGTGGCTACACCTTC
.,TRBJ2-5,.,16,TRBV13,CASSLGPPGNQETQYF,TGTGCCAGCAGCTTAGGCCCTCCGGGGAACCAAGAGACCCAGTACTTC
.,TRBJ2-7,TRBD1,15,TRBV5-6,CASSFSGGGTYEQYF,TGTGCCAGCAGTTTCTCAGGGGGCGGCACCTACGAGCAGTACTTC
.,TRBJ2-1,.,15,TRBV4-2,CASSQTQGAYNEQFF,TGTGCCAGCAGCCAGACTCAAGGCGCCTACAATGAGCAGTTCTTC
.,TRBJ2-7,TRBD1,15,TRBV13,CASSPPGTGSYEQYF,TGTGCCAGCAGCCCACCCGGGACAGGTAGCTACGAGCAGTACTTC
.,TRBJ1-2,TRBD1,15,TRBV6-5,CASSYSPGGDYGYTF,TGTGCCAGCAGTTACTCTCCAGGGGGCGACTATGGCTACACCTTC
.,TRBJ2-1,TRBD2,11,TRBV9,CASSGSGEQFF,TGTGCCAGCAGCGGTAGCGGGGAACAGTTCTTC
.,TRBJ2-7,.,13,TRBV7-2,CASSLDGIYEQYF,TGTGCCAGCAGCTTGGACGGGATCTACGAGCAGTACTTC
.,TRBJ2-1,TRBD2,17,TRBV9,CASSVRAGWSSYNEQFF,TGTGCCAGCAGCGTCCGAGCGGGGTGGAGCTCCTACAATGAGCAGTTCTTC
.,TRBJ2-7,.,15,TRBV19,CASSPFSGGSYEQYF,TGTGCCAGTAGTCCCTTTTCCGGGGGATCCTACGAGCAGTACTTC
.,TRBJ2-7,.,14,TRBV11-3,CASSLAHGSYEQYF,TGTGCCAGCAGCTTAGCCCACGGCAGCTACGAGCAGTACTTC
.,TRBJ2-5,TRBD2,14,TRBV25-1,CASTEREAQETQYF,TGTGCCAGCACGGAGCGGGAGGCCCAAGAGACCCAGTACTTC
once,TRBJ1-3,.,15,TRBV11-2,CASSLGRGSGNTIYF,TGTGCCAGCAGCTTAGGCAGGGGCTCTGGAAACACCATATATTTT
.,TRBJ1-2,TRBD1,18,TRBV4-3,CASSRNPGQGDNNYGYTF,TGCGCCAGCAGCCGCAACCCGGGACAGGGCGACAATAACTATGGCTACACCTTC
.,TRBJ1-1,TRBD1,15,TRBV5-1,CASSSLQGANTEAFF,TGCGCCAGCAGCTCTCTCCAGGGGGCCAACACTGAAGCTTTCTTT
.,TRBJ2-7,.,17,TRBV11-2,CASSLDRWGATYYEQYF,TGTGCCAGCAGCTTAGATCGGTGGGGGGCTACGTATTACGAGCAGTACTTC
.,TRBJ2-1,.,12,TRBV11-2,CASRDLRNEQFF,TGTGCCAGCCGGGACTTGAGGAATGAGCAGTTCTTC
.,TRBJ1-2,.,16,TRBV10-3,CAISEAGLGEDYGYTF,TGTGCCATCAGTGAGGCGGGGCTAGGGGAGGACTATGGCTACACCTTC
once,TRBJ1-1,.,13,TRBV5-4,CASSLYKNTEAFF,TGTGCCAGCAGCTTGTACAAGAACACTGAAGCTTTCTTT
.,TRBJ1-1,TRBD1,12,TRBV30,CAWGQGGPEAFF,TGTGCCTGGGGTCAGGGGGGACCTGAAGCTTTCTTT
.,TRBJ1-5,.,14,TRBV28,CASSQGLSNQPQHF,TGTGCCAGCAGTCAGGGGCTTAGCAATCAGCCCCAGCATTTT
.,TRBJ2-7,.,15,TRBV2,CASSTSPDGSYEQYF,TGTGCCAGCAGTACATCCCCGGACGGCTCCTACGAGCAGTACTTC
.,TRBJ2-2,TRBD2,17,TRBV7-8,CASSPWLAGALGGELFF,TGTGCCAGCAGCCCATGGCTAGCGGGGGCCCTAGGCGGGGAGCTGTTTTTT
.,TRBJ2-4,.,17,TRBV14,CASSLNRGGRAKNIQYF,TGTGCCAGCAGCCTGAACAGGGGGGGAAGGGCCAAAAACATTCAGTACTTC
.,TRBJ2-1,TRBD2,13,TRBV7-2,CASSPPSGLKQFF,TGTGCCAGCAGCCCCCCTAGCGGGTTAAAGCAGTTCTTC
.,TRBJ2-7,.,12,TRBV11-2,CASSETDYEQYF,TGTGCCAGCAGCGAGACTGACTACGAGCAGTACTTC